Below, 19 T cell receptor beta chains from the same sample are listed, as sequenced in a study of CD8+ T cells in alopecia areata. RNA was extracted and reverse transcribed into cDNA as the sequencing template. Profiled with immunoSEQ multiplex PCR; TCRdb holds only in-frame clones, not every one. The table has 90,000 to 150,000 clones, roughly 66% seen once. Sequenced sample: CD4+ T cells sorted from blood. These receptors were collected from a human donor in good health.

The rearrangement joins TRBV6-5 to TRBJ1-2; D ambiguous. The germline V gene encodes CDR1 MNHEY and CDR2 SVGAGI. The CDR3 contains 15 residues. V was clipped by 4 bases and J by 0 bases, with 12 bases between them. The CDR3 nucleotides are TGTGCCAGCAGTTCTCTGTCCACAGCTAACTATGGCTACACCTTC. Protein: CASSSLSTANYGYTF.

Of note for this clone: Other nucleotide sequences from this sample produce the same CDR3. V is TRBV20-1 and J is TRBJ1-2; possibly TRBD1 for D (5 bases). Germline CDR1 and CDR2: DFQATT and SNEGSKA (reference sequence). The CDR3 consists of 11 residues. Trimming removed 1 base at V and 6 bases at J, with 6 bases between. DNA of the CDR3: TGCAGTGCTAGAGGAGGGGATGGCTACACCTTC. This sequence encodes CSARGGDGYTF.

This chain links TRBV28 with TRBJ2-5, with a possible D match to TRBD2 (5 bases). Germline CDR1 and CDR2: MDHEN and SYDVKM. V lost 6 bases to trimming and J lost 5 bases, with 22 bases between them. The CDR3 loop spans 16 amino acids. The CDR3 sequence: CASSAPRGPREETQYF. CDR3 DNA: TGTGCCAGCAGCGCCCCCCGGGGTCCGAGGGAGGAGACCCAGTACTTC. The full variable domain, completed using reference TRBV28 and TRBJ2-5, is DVKVTQSSRYLVKRTGEKVFLECVQDMDHENMFWYRQDPGLGLRLIYFSYDVKMKEKGDIPEGYSVSREKKERFSLILESASTNQTSMYLCASSAPRGPREETQYFGPGTRLLVL.

This clone showed up just a few times. The CDR3 DNA sequence: TGCAGCGTTGAAAGGTCTGGGGACGAGCAGTACTTC. Protein sequence: CSVERSGDEQYF. The genes are TRBV29-1 and TRBJ2-7, with no clear D. The CDR3 consists of 12 residues. Germline V CDR1 and CDR2: SQVTM, ANQGSEA. Trimming took 2 bases from V and 5 from J, leaving 10 bases between them.

A word on this clone: This is likely a read error, given that the CDR3 carries no conserved phenylalanine or tryptophan at its end. The gene calls are TRBV5-1 and TRBJ1-1; a possible D gene is TRBD1 (5 bases). The CDR3 covers 14 residues. Germline V gene data show CDR1 as SGHRS and CDR2 as YFSETQ. V gave up 1 base and J gave up 1 base, with 8 bases separating them. CDR3 DNA: TGCGCCAGCAGCTTGAGTGGACAGAACACTGAAGCTTTCCTT. This codes for CASSLSGQNTEAFL.

The chain recombines TRBV9 with TRBJ1-1; D is undetermined. This CDR3 region has 14 residues. CDR1 is SGDLS and CDR2 is YYNGEE in the germline V gene. V lost 1 base and J lost 0, with 7 bases in between. The CDR3: CASSVTSMNTEAFF. As DNA, the CDR3 is TGTGCCAGCAGCGTAACGTCGATGAACACTGAAGCTTTCTTT.

The chain employs TRBV2 and TRBJ2-7; possible D gene TRBD1, 6 bases. Germline CDR1 and CDR2: SNHLY and FYNNEI. The length of the CDR3 is 14 residues. V was shortened by 6 bases and J by 1 base, with 13 bases between the two germline ends. CDR3 in amino acids: CASRDSETSYEQYF. The DNA of the CDR3 is TGTGCCAGCAGGGACAGTGAAACTTCCTACGAGCAGTACTTC.

The V gene is TRBV18, the J gene TRBJ1-4; D is possibly TRBD1 (6 bases). Trimming removed 6 bases at V and 5 bases at J, with 16 bases between. CDR1 is KGHSH and CDR2 is LQKENI in the germline V gene. This CDR3 is built from 15 residues. DNA of the CDR3: TGTGCCAGCTCGCCGGACAGTAGTGCCAATGAAAAACTGTTTTTT. Translated: CASSPDSSANEKLFF.

The chain links TRBV25-1 to TRBJ2-5; possibly TRBD2 for D (7 bases). Germline CDR1 MGHDK, CDR2 SYGVNS. V was clipped by 6 bases and J by 5 bases, with 19 bases between them. There are 15 residues in the CDR3. The CDR3 bases are TGTGCCAGCAGCGGTAACGGGGGGCGCGGGGAGACCCAGTACTTC. Amino acids: CASSGNGGRGETQYF.

The chain couples TRBV5-1 to TRBJ2-5; D not resolved. Trimming stripped 3 bases from V and 2 bases from J, with 11 bases between. CDR1 is SGHRS, CDR2 YFSETQ, per germline. This CDR3 spans 14 amino acids. Here the CDR3 reads CASSSAASQETQYF. CDR3 sequence (DNA): TGCGCCAGCAGCTCGGCGGCCAGTCAAGAGACCCAGTACTTC.

In its sample, this clone was seen a few times. The genes are TRBV14 and TRBJ1-4; no firm D call. CDR1 and CDR2 (germline): SGHDN, FVKESK. The germline V and J ends were trimmed by 1 base and 11 bases, with 5 bases remaining between them. This CDR3 is built from 11 residues. CDR3 sequence reads: CASSQVGKLFF. The CDR3 DNA reads TGTGCCAGCAGCCAAGTAGGGAAACTGTTTTTT. Together with reference TRBV14 and TRBJ1-4, the CDR3 gives the full variable domain: EAGVTQFPSHSVIEKGQTVTLRCDPISGHDNLYWYRRVMGKEIKFLLHFVKESKQDESGMPNNRFLAERTGGTYSTLKVQPAELEDSGVYFCASSQVGKLFFGSGTQLSVL.

To note about this clone: The sample carries other DNA sequences with the same CDR3. J is TRBJ1-5 and V is TRBV29-1, with D hard to call. The CDR3 length is 12 residues. The ends were cut back, 4 bases at V and 4 bases at J, with 8 bases in the middle. Germline lookup yields CDR1 SQVTM and CDR2 ANQGSEA. CDR3 DNA sequence: TGCAGCGTTGCTGGGTCGAATCAGCCCCAGCATTTT. Its translation: CSVAGSNQPQHF.

This clone was counted a single time. The chain joins TRBV25-1 to TRBJ1-1; D gene uncertain. Trimming removed 3 bases at V and 1 base at J, with 12 bases between. Germline assignment: CDR1 MGHDK and CDR2 SYGVNS. The CDR3 is 15 residues long. Written as DNA, the CDR3 is TGTGCCAGCAGTGATCCCGCCCGAGCGAACACTGAAGCTTTCTTT. Protein: CASSDPARANTEAFF.

A note on this clone: The sample has other DNA sequences that encode this CDR3 too. This chain's CDR3 is CASSPPGGSYGYTF. CDR3 nucleotides: TGTGCCAGCTCACCACCGGGGGGATCCTATGGCTACACCTTC. The chain couples TRBV18 to TRBJ1-2; perhaps TRBD1 as D (5 bases). V was shortened by 0 bases and J by 4 bases, with 9 bases between the two germline ends. In germline, CDR1 is KGHSH, CDR2 LQKENI. The CDR3 has 14 residues.

The V and J genes are TRBV29-1 and TRBJ1-1, with unresolved D. There are 13 residues in the CDR3. V lost 7 bases and J 5 bases, leaving 17 bases between the germline ends. Looked up from germline, CDR1 is SQVTM and CDR2 is ANQGSEA. The CDR3 region is CSGRITGNTEAFF. CDR3 DNA sequence: TGCAGCGGGAGGATTACGGGGAATACTGAAGCTTTCTTT.

The J gene is TRBJ2-7, the V gene TRBV6-5; possible D gene TRBD1, 6 bases. From germline, CDR1 is MNHEY and CDR2 SVGAGI. The CDR3 is 16 residues long. The V gene lost 2 bases and the J gene lost 6 bases, with 20 bases spanning the gap. CDR3 sequence (DNA): TGTGCCAGCAGTTACGGCAGGGGTCCTAGCCCAGGCGAGCAGTACTTC. This encodes CASSYGRGPSPGEQYF.

This clone was detected a few times. The genes are TRBV25-1 and TRBJ2-1; D gene ambiguous. Germline V CDR1 and CDR2: MGHDK, SYGVNS. The V end was cut by 8 bases, the J end by 0 bases, with 14 bases between. This CDR3 spans 15 amino acids. The CDR3 protein is CASQARTASYNEQFF. The CDR3 nucleotides read TGTGCCAGCCAGGCAAGGACCGCCTCCTACAATGAGCAGTTCTTC.

Only one count was recorded for this clone. V gene TRBV7-2 combines with J gene TRBJ2-7; D might be TRBD1 (6 bases). This CDR3 region has 13 residues. Germline CDR1 SGHTA, CDR2 FQGNSA. The germline V and J ends were trimmed by 4 bases and 3 bases, with 10 bases remaining between them. The DNA of the CDR3 is TGTGCCAGCAGCTCGAGACAGGACTACGAGCAGTACTTC. Translated: CASSSRQDYEQYF.

The J gene is TRBJ1-2, the V gene TRBV29-1; 8 bases fit TRBD1. The CDR3 covers 14 residues. The germline CDR1 and CDR2 sequences are SQVTM and ANQGSEA. V trimming: 6 bases; J trimming: 4 bases; junction bases outside the gene matches: 10. The CDR3, as DNA: TGCAGCGTGGCGGCCCCTCAGGGGGCCTATGGCTACACCTTC. Translating it yields CSVAAPQGAYGYTF.